This TCR beta chain appears in the sequencing data of a study of CD8+CD57+ T cells in acquired aplastic anemia. Overall study: Sequencing produced an average of around 10 million reads per healthy donor for CD4+ cells. General observations from the study: It was found that some 31 CD8+ CDR3 sequences were shared between patients and controls.

This clonotype showed up many times. Its specificity is not known. CDR1 is DFQATT and CDR2 is SNEGSKA in the germline V gene (reference sequence). This CDR3 is 14 amino acids long. Trimming took off 1 base at V and 7 bases at J, with 11 bases between the two ends. Investigators profiled TCR beta VDJ and CDR3 from genomic DNA template. Each CDR3 protein is one row after TCRdb ran MiXCR on the reads. The sample yields around 130,000 distinct CDR3 sequences, 48% seen once. Sequenced material: sorted CD4+, CD8+, or CD8+CD57+ T cells (not recorded which) from PBMCs. The clonotype was recovered from a human donor in good health, serving as a control. The rearrangement links TRBV20-1 to TRBJ1-6, with D unclear. The CDR3 DNA follows: TGCAGTGCTAGAGTCCAAAGAAAAAATTCACCCCTCCACTTT. Translation gives CSARVQRKNSPLHF.